Listed here are 19 T cell receptor beta chains from one sample, sequenced in a study of T cell responses to AZD1222 COVID-19 vaccine (dated by TCRdb to about 2021). Library preparation was by the immunoSEQ multiplex PCR assay. The clones in this table, taken by TCRdb from immuneACCESS, are in-frame only. Not every clone is retained; where verified, under half of the shortfall comes from an unresolved V gene, and the cause of the rest is unknown. Within this sample are some 130,000 clones, with under 95% of them counted one time only. The ten largest clones represent 3.1% of the sample. What this sample's time point label stands for: baseline before first vaccination. The sequencing used peripheral blood, collected on day 0 of AZD1222 vaccination. The origin of the receptors is an adult in good health.

Comment on this clone: Distinct nucleotide sequences in the sample also encode this CDR3. The gene calls are TRBV5-1 and TRBJ1-2, with D maybe TRBD1 (5 bases). This CDR3 has 12 residues. Trimming removed 0 bases at V and 7 bases at J, with 7 bases between. Germline values: CDR1 SGHRS, CDR2 YFSETQ. CDR3 in DNA: TGCGCCAGCAGCTTGGAGGGGTTTGGCTACACCTTC. It encodes CASSLEGFGYTF.

The sample holds one count of this clone. The rearrangement links TRBV5-1 to TRBJ2-7; 10 bases are a match to TRBD1. This CDR3 region has 16 residues. The V and J ends lost 3 bases and 3 bases, in that order; junction bases with no gene match: 9. In germline, CDR1 is SGHRS, CDR2 YFSETQ. The DNA of the CDR3 is TGCGCCAGCAGCTGGGGGCCCGGGACAGGGGTCTACGAGCAGTACTTC. The encoded protein is CASSWGPGTGVYEQYF.

The chain joins TRBV4-1 to TRBJ2-3, with D perhaps TRBD2 (5 bases). Trimming took off 0 bases at V and 8 bases at J, with 15 bases between the two ends. Per germline, CDR1 MGHRA and CDR2 YSYEKL. The CDR3 runs to 15 residues. DNA for the CDR3: TGCGCCAGCAGCCAAGATGGGAGCGGATTCGGTACGCAGTATTTT. It specifies CASSQDGSGFGTQYF.

The chain is built from TRBV25-1 and TRBJ1-6, with D perhaps TRBD1 (5 bases). The germline V and J ends were trimmed by 7 bases and 7 bases, with 14 bases remaining between them. Looked up from germline, CDR1 is MGHDK and CDR2 is SYGVNS. This CDR3 has 14 amino acids. The CDR3 DNA follows: TGTGCCAGCACTCGCTACGGGGCCAATTCACCCCTCCACTTT. Residues: CASTRYGANSPLHF.

The chain recombines TRBV28 with TRBJ1-5, with TRBD1 as a possible D gene (6 bases). Per the germline V gene, CDR1 is MDHEN and CDR2 is SYDVKM. The CDR3 spans 15 residues. V was shortened by 8 bases and J by 0 bases, with 14 bases between the two germline ends. The CDR3 spells CASGGTHYSNQPQHF. The CDR3 bases are TGTGCCAGCGGCGGGACACATTATAGCAATCAGCCCCAGCATTTT.

This sequence joins TRBV7-7 and TRBJ2-5; TRBD2 matches at 10 bases. The CDR3 runs 16 residues. The junction had 9 bases not matched to a gene; V was cut back by 4 bases and J by 4 bases. The germline V gene has CDR1 SSHAT and CDR2 FNYEAQ (reference sequence). Here the CDR3 DNA reads TGTGCCAGCAGCTCTAGCGGGAGCACCGTTGGAGAGACCCAGTACTTC. Amino acids: CASSSSGSTVGETQYF. Full variable domain (missing parts from reference TRBV7-7 and TRBJ2-5): GAGVSQSPRYKVTKRGQDVTLRCDPISSHATLYWYQQALGQGPEFLTYFNYEAQPDKSGLPSDRFSAERPEGSISTLTIQRTEQRDSAMYRCASSSSGSTVGETQYFGPGTRLLVL.

CDR3 in DNA: TGTGCCAGCGAAGTTCAGGGGAACACCGGGGAGCTGTTTTTT. Protein sequence: CASEVQGNTGELFF. The chain combines TRBV19 with TRBJ2-2; weak D call: TRBD1 (5 bases). The germline CDR1 and CDR2 sequences are LNHDA and SQIVND (reference sequence). The V end lost 9 bases, the J end lost 1 base, and 12 bases lay between the germline ends. This CDR3 comprises 14 residues.

A note on this clone: Within the sample, other DNA sequences also encode this same CDR3. The genes are TRBV30 and TRBJ2-3; no clear D. Germline V CDR1 and CDR2: GTSNPN, SVGIG (reference sequence). This CDR3 is 12 amino acids long. V dropped 0 bases and J dropped 4 bases, with 5 bases sitting between them. CDR3: CAWSVGPDTQYF. As DNA, the CDR3 is TGTGCCTGGAGTGTCGGCCCAGATACGCAGTATTTT.

V is TRBV9 and J is TRBJ2-7; 11 bases are shared with TRBD2. The germline gives CDR1 SGDLS, CDR2 YYNGEE. The V gene end was trimmed by 0 bases and the J gene end by 3 bases; junction bases not matched to a gene: 8. There are 17 residues in the CDR3. This CDR3 reads CASSVEVGTSGLYEQYF. The CDR3 nucleotides read TGTGCCAGCAGCGTAGAGGTCGGGACTAGCGGACTCTACGAGCAGTACTTC.

The chain combines TRBV20-1 with TRBJ2-7, with D unresolved. The CDR3 covers 11 residues. V was clipped by 3 bases and J by 3 bases, with 6 bases between them. Germline V gene sequence: CDR1 DFQATT, CDR2 SNEGSKA (reference sequence). The CDR3 region is CSASDLYEQYF. CDR3 coding DNA: TGCAGTGCTAGTGACCTCTACGAGCAGTACTTC.

This clone has only a few counts. The chain combines TRBV6-5 with TRBJ1-3; possible D gene TRBD1, 5 bases. The germline CDR1 and CDR2 sequences are MNHEY and SVGAGI. The CDR3 is 15 amino acids. V was shortened by 6 bases and J by 0 bases, with 12 bases between the two germline ends. The CDR3 DNA reads as TGTGCCAGCAGACCGGGGGTATACTCTGGAAACACCATATATTTT. It specifies CASRPGVYSGNTIYF.

This rearrangement joins TRBV5-6 to TRBJ1-5; no reliable D call. The germline CDR1 and CDR2 sequences are SGHDT and YYEEEE. This CDR3 contains 15 residues. Trimming removed 0 bases from V and 5 bases from J, with 12 bases in between. In DNA, the CDR3 is TGTGCCAGCAGCTTGGAAGGGATGGGTGATCAGCCCCAGCATTTT. This encodes CASSLEGMGDQPQHF.

This chain joins TRBV2 and TRBJ1-5; possible D gene TRBD1, 6 bases. CDR3 length: 13 residues. The V gene lost 1 base and the J gene lost 9 bases, with 10 bases spanning the gap. The V gene's germline CDR1 is SNHLY and CDR2 FYNNEI. This CDR3 reads CASSEGGQRPQHF. Written as DNA, the CDR3 is TGTGCCAGCAGTGAAGGGGGGCAACGGCCCCAGCATTTT.

The chain employs TRBV4-3 and TRBJ1-2, with D perhaps TRBD1 (5 bases). Germline V CDR1 and CDR2: LGHNA, YSLEER. Trimming left V 3 bases short and J 2 bases short, with 10 bases between. The CDR3 length is 14 residues. The CDR3 sequence: CASSQDIENYGYTF. The CDR3 nucleotides are TGCGCCAGCAGCCAGGACATTGAGAACTATGGCTACACCTTC.

V and J are TRBV10-3 and TRBJ2-7, with 11 bases that match TRBD1. V dropped 4 bases and J dropped 3; count of bases not matched to a gene: 8. Germline CDR1 and CDR2: ENHRY and SYGVKD. The CDR3 is 16 residues long. CDR3 loop: CAISAPGGTGGYEQYF. Written as DNA, the CDR3 is TGTGCCATCAGTGCCCCTGGGGGGACAGGGGGCTACGAGCAGTACTTC.

The chain is built from TRBV11-2 and TRBJ1-1; D is uncertain. Germline V gives CDR1 SGHAT, CDR2 FQNNGV. Trimming cost V 5 bases and J 1 base, with 14 bases left between them. The CDR3 runs 15 residues. In DNA, the CDR3 is TGTGCCAGCAGCACTCGGTTTGCCCCGAACACTGAAGCTTTCTTT. Its translation is CASSTRFAPNTEAFF.

The V call is TRBV12-3 or TRBV12-4, the J call TRBJ2-7; maybe TRBD2 (5 bases). The CDR3 loop spans 12 amino acids. Trimming took 4 bases from V and 9 from J, leaving 13 bases between them. The CDR3 loop reads CASSSEGSGQYF. Here the CDR3 DNA reads TGTGCCAGCAGTTCCGAGGGTTCGGGGCAGTACTTC.

This sequence joins TRBV4-3 and TRBJ2-5, with D maybe TRBD1 (5 bases). The CDR3 runs to 13 residues. Germline V gene data show CDR1 as LGHNA and CDR2 as YSLEER. Trimming took off 2 bases at V and 2 bases at J, with 6 bases between the two ends. The CDR3 sequence is CASSQTGQETQYF. Written as DNA, the CDR3 is TGCGCCAGCAGCCAAACAGGTCAAGAGACCCAGTACTTC.

This chain joins TRBV28 and TRBJ2-7; D call uncertain. Trimming shortened V by 2 bases and J by 7 bases, and 9 bases separated the two germline ends. The CDR3 has 12 amino acids. Germline V CDR1 and CDR2: MDHEN, SYDVKM. The CDR3 sequence is CASSLQFREQYF. CDR3 nucleotide sequence: TGTGCCAGCAGTTTACAATTCAGGGAGCAGTACTTC.